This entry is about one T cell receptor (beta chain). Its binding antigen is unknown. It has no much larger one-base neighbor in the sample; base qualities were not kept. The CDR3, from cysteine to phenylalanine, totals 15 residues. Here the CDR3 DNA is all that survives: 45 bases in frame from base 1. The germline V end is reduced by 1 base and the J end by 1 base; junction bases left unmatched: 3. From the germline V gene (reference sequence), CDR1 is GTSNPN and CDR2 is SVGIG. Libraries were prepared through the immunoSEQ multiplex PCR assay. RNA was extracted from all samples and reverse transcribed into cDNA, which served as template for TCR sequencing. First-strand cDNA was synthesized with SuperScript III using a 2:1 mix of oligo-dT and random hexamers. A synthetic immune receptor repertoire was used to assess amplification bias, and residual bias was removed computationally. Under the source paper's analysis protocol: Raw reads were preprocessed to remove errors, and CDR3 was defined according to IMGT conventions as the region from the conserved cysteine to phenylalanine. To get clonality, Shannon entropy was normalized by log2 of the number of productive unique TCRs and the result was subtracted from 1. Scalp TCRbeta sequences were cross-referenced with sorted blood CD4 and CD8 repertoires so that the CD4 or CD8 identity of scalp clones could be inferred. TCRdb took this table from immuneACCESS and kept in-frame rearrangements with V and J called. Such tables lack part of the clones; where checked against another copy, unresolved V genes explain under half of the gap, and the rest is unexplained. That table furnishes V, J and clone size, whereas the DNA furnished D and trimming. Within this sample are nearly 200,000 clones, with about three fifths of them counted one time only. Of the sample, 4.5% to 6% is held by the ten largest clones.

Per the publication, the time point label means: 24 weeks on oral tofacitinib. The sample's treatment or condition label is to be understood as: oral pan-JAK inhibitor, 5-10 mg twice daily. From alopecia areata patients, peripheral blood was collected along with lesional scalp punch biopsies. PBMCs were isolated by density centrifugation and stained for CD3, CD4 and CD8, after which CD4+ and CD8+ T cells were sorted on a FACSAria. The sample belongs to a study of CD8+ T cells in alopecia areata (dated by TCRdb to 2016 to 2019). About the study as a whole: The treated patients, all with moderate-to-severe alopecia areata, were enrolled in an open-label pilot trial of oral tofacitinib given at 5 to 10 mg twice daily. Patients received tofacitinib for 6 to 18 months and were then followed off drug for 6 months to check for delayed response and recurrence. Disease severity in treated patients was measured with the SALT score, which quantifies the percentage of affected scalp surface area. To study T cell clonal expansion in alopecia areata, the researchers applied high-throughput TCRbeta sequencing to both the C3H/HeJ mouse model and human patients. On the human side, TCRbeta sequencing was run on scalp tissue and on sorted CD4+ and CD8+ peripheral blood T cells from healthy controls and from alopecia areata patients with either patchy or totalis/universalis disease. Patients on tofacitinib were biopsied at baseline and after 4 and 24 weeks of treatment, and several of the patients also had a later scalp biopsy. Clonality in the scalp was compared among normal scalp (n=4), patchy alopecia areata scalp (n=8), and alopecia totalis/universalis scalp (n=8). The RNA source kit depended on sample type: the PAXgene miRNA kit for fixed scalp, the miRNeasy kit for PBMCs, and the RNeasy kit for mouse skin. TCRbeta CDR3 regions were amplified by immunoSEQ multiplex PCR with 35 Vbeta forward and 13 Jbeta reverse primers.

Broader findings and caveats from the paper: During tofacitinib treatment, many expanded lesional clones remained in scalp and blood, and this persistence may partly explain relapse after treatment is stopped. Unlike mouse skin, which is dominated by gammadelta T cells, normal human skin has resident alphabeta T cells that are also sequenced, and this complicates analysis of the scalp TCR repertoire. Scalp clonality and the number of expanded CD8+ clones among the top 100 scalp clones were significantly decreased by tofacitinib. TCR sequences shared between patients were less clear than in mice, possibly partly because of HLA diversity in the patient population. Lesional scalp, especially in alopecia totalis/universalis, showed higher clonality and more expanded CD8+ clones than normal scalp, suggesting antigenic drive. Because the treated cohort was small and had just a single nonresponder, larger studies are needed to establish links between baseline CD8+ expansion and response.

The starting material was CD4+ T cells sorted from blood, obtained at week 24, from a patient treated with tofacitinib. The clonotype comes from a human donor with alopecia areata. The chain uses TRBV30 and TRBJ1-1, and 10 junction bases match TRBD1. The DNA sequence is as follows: TGTGCCTGGAGTGGGCGGACAGGGGGGAACACTGAAGCTTTCTTT. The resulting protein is CAWSGRTGGNTEAFF.